This TCR beta chain emerged from a study of cytomegalovirus exposure and HLA in healthy donors. PCR was performed using 60 Vbeta and 13 Jbeta primers. Clones were sequenced by immunoSEQ multiplex PCR, and TCRdb holds only the in-frame ones, with some missing. The table has approximately 120,000 clones, around two thirds seen once; the top ten hold around 5%. Germline CDR1 reads SGHKS; CDR2 reads YYEKEE (reference sequence). This CDR3 has 18 residues. V lost 3 bases to trimming and J lost 4 bases; unmatched junction nucleotides: 17. This clone was seen only a few times. Sample: PBMCs. This chain links TRBV5-5 with TRBJ1-1; 8 bases map to TRBD1. This sequence was found in a man in his sixties in good health and CMV-seropositive. The CDR3 nucleotides read TGTGCCAGCAGCTACCGGACCCTGCTCGACAGGGGTGGCACTGAAGCTTTCTTT. Amino acid sequence: CASSYRTLLDRGGTEAFF. The variable domain in full, completed from reference TRBV5-5 and TRBJ1-1, reads DAGVTQSPTHLIKTRGQQVTLRCSPISGHKSVSWYQQVLGQGPQFIFQYYEKEERGRGNFPDRFSARQFPNYSSELNVNALLLGDSALYLCASSYRTLLDRGGTEAFFGQGTRLTVV.